This record concerns one T cell receptor beta chain sequence. Its antigen is undetermined. The V and J ends lost 2 bases and 1 base respectively, with 13 bases between them. Germline CDR1 and CDR2: MNHEY and SVGAGI. This CDR3 comprises 16 residues. The data belong to a study of identifying expanded T cells in peripheral blood. General study points: Across healthy donors, higher total template counts meant significantly greater roughly two-week count variance.

Libraries were prepared by immunoSEQ multiplex PCR; TCRdb keeps only in-frame clonotypes and omits some of them. The sample includes around 82,000 clones, 65% to 85% seen only once; the top ten take around 19%. During the collection period, no donor immune events like infections were recorded. Sequencing was carried out using blood. The clonotype originates from a person between 18 and 75 years old in good health. The chain has TRBV6-5 and TRBJ2-3; D gene ambiguous. The CDR3 nucleotides read TGTGCCAGCAGTTACAGCAGAGGACCGCGCACAGATACGCAGTATTTT. The encoded protein is CASSYSRGPRTDTQYF.